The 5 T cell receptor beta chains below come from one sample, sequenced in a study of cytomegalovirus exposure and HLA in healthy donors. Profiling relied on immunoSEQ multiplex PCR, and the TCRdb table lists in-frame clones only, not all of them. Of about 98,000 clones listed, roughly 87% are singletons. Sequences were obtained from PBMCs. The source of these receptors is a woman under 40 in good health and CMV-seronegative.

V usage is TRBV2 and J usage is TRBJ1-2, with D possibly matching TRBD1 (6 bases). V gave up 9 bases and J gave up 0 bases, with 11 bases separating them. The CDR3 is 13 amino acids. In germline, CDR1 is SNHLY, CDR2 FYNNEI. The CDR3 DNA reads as TGTGCCAGTCAAGGGACAACTAACTATGGCTACACCTTC. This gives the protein CASQGTTNYGYTF.

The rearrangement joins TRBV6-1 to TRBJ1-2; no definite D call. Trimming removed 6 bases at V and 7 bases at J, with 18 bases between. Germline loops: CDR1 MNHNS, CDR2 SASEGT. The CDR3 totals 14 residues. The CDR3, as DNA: TGTGCCAGCAGCGCGACCTGGCAGGCTGGTGGCTACACCTTC. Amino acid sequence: CASSATWQAGGYTF.

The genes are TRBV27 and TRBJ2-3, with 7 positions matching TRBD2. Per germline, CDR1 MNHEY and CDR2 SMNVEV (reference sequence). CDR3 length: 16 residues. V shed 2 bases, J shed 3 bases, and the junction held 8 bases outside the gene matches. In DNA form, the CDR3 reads TGTGCCAGCAGTTTAGCGGGAGTTTTCATGACAGATACGCAGTATTTT. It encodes CASSLAGVFMTDTQYF.

CDR3 DNA sequence: TGTGCCAGCAGTAATCCCGGGACAGGGGTCGGTTCACCCCTCCACTTT. This translates into CASSNPGTGVGSPLHF. J is TRBJ1-6 and V is TRBV25-1; 10 nucleotides align to TRBD1. Germline V CDR1 and CDR2: MGHDK, SYGVNS. Trimming removed 5 bases from V and 9 bases from J; junction bases left unmatched: 10. The CDR3 is 16 amino acids.

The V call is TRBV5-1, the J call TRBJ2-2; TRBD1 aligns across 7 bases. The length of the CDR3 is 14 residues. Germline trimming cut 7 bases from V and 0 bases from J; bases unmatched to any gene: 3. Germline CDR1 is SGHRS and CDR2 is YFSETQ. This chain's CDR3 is CASGQDSNTGELFF. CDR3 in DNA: TGCGCCAGCGGACAGGATTCGAACACCGGGGAGCTGTTTTTT.